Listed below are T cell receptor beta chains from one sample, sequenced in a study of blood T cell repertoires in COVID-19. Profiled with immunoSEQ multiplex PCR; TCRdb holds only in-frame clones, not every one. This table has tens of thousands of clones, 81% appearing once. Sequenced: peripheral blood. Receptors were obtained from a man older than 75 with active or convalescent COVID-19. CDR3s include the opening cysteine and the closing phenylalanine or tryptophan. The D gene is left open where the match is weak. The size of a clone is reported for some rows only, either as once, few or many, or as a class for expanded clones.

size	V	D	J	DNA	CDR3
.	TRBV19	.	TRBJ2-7	TGTGCCAGTAGCAGAACGTCTAGCTCCTACGAGCAGTACTTC	CASSRTSSSYEQYF
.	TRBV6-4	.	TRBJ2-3	TGTGCCGCGAGCCAAGAGTTCGGGGATACGCAGTATTTT	CAASQEFGDTQYF
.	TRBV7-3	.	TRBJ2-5	TGTGCCAGCAGCCCTAGTCAGAGTGCGGAGACCCAGTACTTC	CASSPSQSAETQYF
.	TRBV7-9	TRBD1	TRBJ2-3	TGTGCCAGCAGCTTGACAGGGGGCTCGGAAGATACGCAGTATTTT	CASSLTGGSEDTQYF
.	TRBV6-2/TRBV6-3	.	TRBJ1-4	TGTGCCAGCAGTTACTCGAGAGAGCGTAATGAAAAACTGTTTTTT	CASSYSRERNEKLFF
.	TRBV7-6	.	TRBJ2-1	TGTGCCAGCAGCTTAGTCTGGGGGGTGAATGAGCAGTTCTTC	CASSLVWGVNEQFF
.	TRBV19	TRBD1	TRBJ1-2	TGTGCCAGTAGCGGCGGGACAGGGAGTTATAGCTATGGCTACACCTTC	CASSGGTGSYSYGYTF
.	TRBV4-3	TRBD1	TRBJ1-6	TGCGCCAGCAGCCAACATTCAGACAGGGGCAATTCACCCCTCCACTTT	CASSQHSDRGNSPLHF
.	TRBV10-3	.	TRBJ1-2	TGTGCCATCAGGCCGGATCAGGGCCGCTATGGCTACACCTTC	CAIRPDQGRYGYTF
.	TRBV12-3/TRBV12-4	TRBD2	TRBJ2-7	TGTGCCAGCAGGACGGGGGGATCCTACGAGCAGTACTTC	CASRTGGSYEQYF
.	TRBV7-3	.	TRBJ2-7	TGTGCCAGCAGATCACTTACCGAGGTCGACCACGAGCAGTACTTC	CASRSLTEVDHEQYF
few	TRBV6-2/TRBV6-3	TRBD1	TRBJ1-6	TGTGCCAGCAGCCGAGTCCCGGGACAGGGTTCACCCCTCCACTTT	CASSRVPGQGSPLHF
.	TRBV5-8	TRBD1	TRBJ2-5	TGTGCCAGCAGCTTGCATGAGACAGGGAATGGAGAGACCCAGTACTTC	CASSLHETGNGETQYF
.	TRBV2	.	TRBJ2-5	TGTGCCAGCAGTCCCTCGAGGGGCGGGACGGAGACCCAGTACTTC	CASSPSRGGTETQYF
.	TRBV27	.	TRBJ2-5	TGTGCCAGCAGTCCAGGAAGGGTAGGAGGCCGAGAGACCCAGTACTTC	CASSPGRVGGRETQYF
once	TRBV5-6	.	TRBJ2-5	TGTGCCAGCAGCTTGCGCCGTTCGGGGGGCGGGGAGACCCAGTACTTC	CASSLRRSGGGETQYF
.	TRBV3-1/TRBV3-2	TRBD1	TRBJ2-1	TGTGCCAGCAGCCGGGAGGGACAGGGGTACAATGAGCAGTTCTTC	CASSREGQGYNEQFF
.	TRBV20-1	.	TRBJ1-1	TGCAGTGCTAGTTACGCACAGAACACTGAAGCTTTCTTT	CSASYAQNTEAFF
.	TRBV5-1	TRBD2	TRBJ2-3	TGCGCCAGCAGCTTGGGGGTAGCGGGAGATAGCACAGATACGCAGTATTTT	CASSLGVAGDSTDTQYF
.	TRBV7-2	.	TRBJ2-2	TGTGCCAGCAGCTTAGTTCCAGGACTGAACACCGGGGAGCTGTTTTTT	CASSLVPGLNTGELFF